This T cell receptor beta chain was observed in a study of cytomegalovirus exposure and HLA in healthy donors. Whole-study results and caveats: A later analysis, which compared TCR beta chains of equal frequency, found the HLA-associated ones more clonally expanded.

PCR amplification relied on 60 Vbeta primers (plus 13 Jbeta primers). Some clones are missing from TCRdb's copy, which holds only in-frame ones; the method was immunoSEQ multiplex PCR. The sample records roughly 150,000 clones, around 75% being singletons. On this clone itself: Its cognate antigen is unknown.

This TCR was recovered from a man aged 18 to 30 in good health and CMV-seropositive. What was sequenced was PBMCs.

The CDR3 nucleotides are TGTGCCAGCAGCTCCGAGGGGGCTGGTAAAGCTTTCTTT. Amino acid sequence: CASSSEGAGKAFF. The chain carries TRBV7-2 and TRBJ1-1, with 7 positions matching TRBD1. The length of the CDR3 is 13 residues. V trimming: 4 bases; J trimming: 9 bases; junction bases outside the gene matches: 8. The germline gives CDR1 SGHTA, CDR2 FQGNSA.